A single sample is the source of the 13 T cell receptor beta chains below, sequenced in a study of cytomegalovirus exposure and HLA in healthy donors. 13 Jbeta primers and 60 Vbeta primers were used for the PCR. The table came from immunoSEQ multiplex PCR; TCRdb's copy has only in-frame clones and leaves some out. This repertoire shows tens of thousands of clones, around 68% found once; its top ten account for roughly 9.8%. Sequencing used PBMCs. These receptors all come from a woman aged 25 to 39 in good health and CMV-seronegative.

This chain joins TRBV6-1 and TRBJ1-5; possible D gene TRBD1, 5 bases. CDR1 MNHNS and CDR2 SASEGT come from the germline V gene. CDR3 length equals 16 residues. V was cut by 2 bases and J by 7 bases, with 18 bases left in between. The CDR3 loop reads CASSESRILGGQPQHF. CDR3 nucleotides: TGTGCCAGCAGTGAATCCCGAATTCTGGGGGGGCAGCCCCAGCATTTT.

This clone was observed a few times. The chain couples TRBV19 to TRBJ1-2; TRBD1 is a possible D gene (5 bases). Germline CDR1 is LNHDA and CDR2 is SQIVND (reference sequence). This CDR3 spans 13 amino acids. Trimming took 4 bases from V and 5 from J, leaving 11 bases between them. This CDR3 reads CASSKQRGYGYTF. CDR3 sequence (DNA): TGTGCCAGTAGTAAACAGCGGGGGTATGGCTACACCTTC.

V and J are TRBV7-2 and TRBJ2-7; D unresolved. V lost 2 bases to trimming and J lost 1 base, with 9 bases between them. Germline-derived CDR1 and CDR2 are SGHTA and FQGNSA. This CDR3 region has 14 residues. The CDR3 is CASSLSENSYEQYF. The CDR3 DNA follows: TGTGCCAGCAGCTTATCGGAGAATTCCTACGAGCAGTACTTC.

The chain uses TRBV6-4 and TRBJ2-1, with a possible D match to TRBD2 (5 bases). V lost 6 bases to trimming and J lost 6 bases, with 12 bases between them. Germline CDR1 and CDR2: MRHNA and SNTAGT. The CDR3 length is 13 residues. The CDR3 here is CASSVWAGNEQFF. CDR3 nucleotides: TGTGCCAGCAGCGTCTGGGCGGGCAATGAGCAGTTCTTC.

In its sample, this clone was seen a few times. The V and J genes are TRBV11-2 and TRBJ2-1; weak D call: TRBD2 (5 bases). The ends were cut back, 3 bases at V and 7 bases at J, with 22 bases in the middle. The CDR3 has 17 amino acids. CDR1 and CDR2 (germline): SGHAT, FQNNGV. The CDR3 coding sequence is TGTGCCAGCAGCTTGGGGTCCGCGGGTCGGGTGGTTAATGAGCAGTTCTTC. This encodes CASSLGSAGRVVNEQFF.

This clone was detected only a few times. The rearrangement links TRBV13 to TRBJ2-3, with 15 bases that match TRBD2. J was trimmed by 0 bases and V by 2 bases; bases with no gene match: 6. The germline V gene has CDR1 PRHDT and CDR2 FYEKMQ (reference sequence). The CDR3 contains 19 residues. The CDR3 DNA sequence: TGTGCCAGCAGCTTATTCGGACTAGCGGGGGGGTCTAGCACAGATACGCAGTATTTT. It codes for CASSLFGLAGGSSTDTQYF.

The CDR3 loop is CASSVGAGLSYEQYF. The CDR3 coding sequence is TGTGCCAGCAGCGTAGGGGCAGGACTTTCCTACGAGCAGTACTTC. The genes are TRBV9 and TRBJ2-7; D might be TRBD2 (5 bases). Germline assignment: CDR1 SGDLS and CDR2 YYNGEE. This CDR3 spans 15 amino acids. Trimming took 0 bases from V and 1 from J, leaving 11 bases between them.

Only a few counts were recorded for this clone. V gene TRBV12-5 combines with J gene TRBJ1-2; D gene unclear. Between the trimmed V and J ends, which lost 8 bases and 0 bases, there was a span of 7 bases. CDR1 is LGHNT and CDR2 is FRNRAP in the germline V gene. The CDR3 is made up of 12 amino acids. The CDR3 reads CASSAANYGYTF. The CDR3 nucleotides read TGTGCTAGTTCCGCAGCTAACTATGGCTACACCTTC.

The J gene is TRBJ1-1, the V gene TRBV5-1, with 8 bases aligning to TRBD1. After removal of 2 bases from V and 2 bases from J, the junction contained 5 bases not matched to a gene. CDR1 and CDR2 (germline): SGHRS, YFSETQ. The CDR3 is 15 residues long. The CDR3 DNA follows: TGCGCCAGCAGCTTAATAGACAGGGGTAACACTGAAGCTTTCTTT. Amino acid sequence: CASSLIDRGNTEAFF. The full variable domain, in which reference TRBV5-1 and TRBJ1-1 provide the parts outside the CDR3, is KAGVTQTPRYLIKTRGQQVTLSCSPISGHRSVSWYQQTPGQGLQFLFEYFSETQRNKGNFPGRFSGRQFSNSRSEMNVSTLELGDSALYLCASSLIDRGNTEAFFGQGTRLTVV.

This clone appeared once. The chain is built from TRBV2 and TRBJ1-5, with 11 bases lining up with TRBD1. The CDR3 spans 16 residues. Trimming cost V 4 bases and J 5 bases; bases outside gene matches: 7. Germline CDR1 and CDR2: SNHLY and FYNNEI. This chain's CDR3 is CASSGPGQGGHQPQHF. Written as DNA, the CDR3 is TGTGCCAGCAGTGGGCCGGGACAGGGGGGCCATCAGCCCCAGCATTTT.

This clone has only a few counts. This chain connects TRBV5-1 to TRBJ2-7, with 7 bases matching TRBD1. The CDR3 has 17 residues. The V segment lost 3 bases and the J segment 2 bases; nucleotides outside the gene matches: 14. Germline CDR1 reads SGHRS; CDR2 reads YFSETQ. The CDR3 DNA sequence: TGCGCCAGCAGCTGGAGGTACAGGGGCGGCTTAACCTACGAGCAGTACTTC. Translated: CASSWRYRGGLTYEQYF.

The CDR3 nucleotides are TGTGCCTGGAGTGTAAAGGGGGCGAACACCGGGGAGCTGTTTTTT. Encoded protein: CAWSVKGANTGELFF. V usage is TRBV30 and J usage is TRBJ2-2; D is possibly TRBD1 (6 bases). Germline CDR1 and CDR2: GTSNPN and SVGIG (reference sequence). This CDR3 comprises 15 residues. The V gene lost 0 bases and the J gene lost 0 bases, with 8 bases spanning the gap.

The chain recombines TRBV28 with TRBJ1-2; 8 positions agree with TRBD1. The CDR3 runs to 13 residues. With 5 bases clipped from V and 7 bases from J, the junction kept 6 bases outside the gene matches. Germline V gene data show CDR1 as MDHEN and CDR2 as SYDVKM. For the CDR3, the DNA is TGTGCCAGCAGTACCCAGGGGGCCTTTGGCTACACCTTC. This translates into CASSTQGAFGYTF.